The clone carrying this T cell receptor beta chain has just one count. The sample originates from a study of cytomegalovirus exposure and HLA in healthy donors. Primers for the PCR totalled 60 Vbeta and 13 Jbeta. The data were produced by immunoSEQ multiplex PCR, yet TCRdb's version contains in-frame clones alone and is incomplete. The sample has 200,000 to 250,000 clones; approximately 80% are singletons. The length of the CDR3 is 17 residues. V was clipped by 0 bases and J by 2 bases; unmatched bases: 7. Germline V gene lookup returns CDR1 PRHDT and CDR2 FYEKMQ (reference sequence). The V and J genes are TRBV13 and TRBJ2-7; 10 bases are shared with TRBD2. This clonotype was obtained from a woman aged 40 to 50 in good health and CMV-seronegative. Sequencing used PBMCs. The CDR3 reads CASSLGLAGARTYEQYF. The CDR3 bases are TGTGCCAGCAGCTTAGGGCTAGCGGGGGCCAGGACCTACGAGCAGTACTTC.